The 12 T cell receptor beta chains presented below share a single source sample, sequenced in a study of regulatory dendritic cells for organ transplantation. Assay used: immunoSEQ multiplex PCR; TCRdb lists only in-frame clones, some missing. Among 21,000 or so clones listed, roughly 69% were seen once. The source material was memory CD4+ T cells from blood. The subset denotes: CD45RO+ memory T cells. Receptors originate from a human donor in good health.

J is TRBJ2-5 and V is TRBV29-1, with 8 bases lining up with TRBD1. Trimming cost V 7 bases and J 5 bases; bases outside gene matches: 6. The CDR3 is 12 amino acids. Germline CDR1 and CDR2: SQVTM and ANQGSEA. CDR3 amino acids: CSAQGEGETQYF. DNA for the CDR3: TGCAGCGCACAGGGGGAAGGGGAGACCCAGTACTTC.

The rearrangement links TRBV7-2 to TRBJ1-5; D unclear. The CDR3 sequence is 15 residues long. The germline V and J ends were trimmed by 1 base and 12 bases, with 19 bases remaining between them. Germline CDR1 SGHTA, CDR2 FQGNSA. CDR3 in DNA: TGTGCCAGCAGCTTAGACAGCGGCACAGATTTGTTCCAGCATTTT. This sequence encodes CASSLDSGTDLFQHF.

The chain has TRBV7-2 and TRBJ2-3; 7 positions match TRBD1. Germline V lookup: CDR1 SGHTA, CDR2 FQGNSA. The CDR3 is 15 amino acids. Trimming cost V 1 base and J 5 bases; bases outside gene matches: 6. The CDR3 coding sequence is TGTGCCAGCAGCTTAGAGTACAGGGGCATAGATACGCAGTATTTT. It yields the protein CASSLEYRGIDTQYF.

The chain recombines TRBV6-1 with TRBJ1-5; D perhaps matches TRBD1 (5 bases). Per germline, CDR1 MNHNS and CDR2 SASEGT. The V end was cut by 2 bases, the J end by 1 base, with 18 bases between. The CDR3 covers 18 residues. In DNA form, the CDR3 reads TGTGCCAGCAGTGAATTGGTAATGGTGGGGCGAAGCAATCAGCCCCAGCATTTT. Encoded protein: CASSELVMVGRSNQPQHF.

This clone was observed a few times. The chain links TRBV5-1 to TRBJ2-2; tentatively, D is TRBD1 (5 bases). Germline loops: CDR1 SGHRS, CDR2 YFSETQ. CDR3 size: 15 residues. The V gene lost 0 bases and the J gene lost 0 bases, with 6 bases spanning the gap. In DNA, the CDR3 is TGCGCCAGCAGCTTGGGGACACCGAACACCGGGGAGCTGTTTTTT. Its translation: CASSLGTPNTGELFF.

The chain couples TRBV5-1 to TRBJ1-2, with 9 nucleotides matching TRBD1. The junction had 6 bases not matched to a gene; V was cut back by 4 bases and J by 8 bases. From germline, CDR1 is SGHRS and CDR2 YFSETQ. This CDR3 contains 13 residues. CDR3 residues: CASSLGTGWGYTF. CDR3 coding DNA: TGCGCCAGCAGCCTGGGGACAGGGTGGGGCTACACCTTC.

This clone has just a few counts. The V and J genes are TRBV18 and TRBJ2-3, with a possible D match to TRBD2 (6 bases). Germline loops: CDR1 KGHSH, CDR2 LQKENI. The CDR3 length is 15 residues. The V gene lost 3 bases and the J gene lost 1 base, with 11 bases spanning the gap. The CDR3 coding sequence is TGTGCCAGCTCACCTTCCGGGACTGGCACAGATACGCAGTATTTT. It translates to CASSPSGTGTDTQYF.

This rearrangement joins TRBV6-1 to TRBJ1-5, with TRBD1 matching over 9 bases. With V trimmed by 0 bases and J by 7 bases, 4 bases remained unmatched. This CDR3 contains 15 residues. Germline CDR1 and CDR2: MNHNS and SASEGT. This CDR3 is CASSEAGTGRQPQHF. The CDR3 DNA follows: TGTGCCAGCAGTGAAGCGGGGACAGGGAGACAGCCCCAGCATTTT.

CDR3 amino acids: CASSIDSGGGFGGYTF. The CDR3 DNA reads TGTGCCAGTAGTATTGATTCAGGGGGCGGTTTTGGCGGCTACACCTTC. V usage is TRBV19 and J usage is TRBJ1-2; 8 bases are shared with TRBD1. This CDR3 is built from 16 residues. Germline V lookup: CDR1 LNHDA, CDR2 SQIVND (reference sequence). The trim removed 3 bases at V and 8 bases at J, leaving 14 bases unmatched.

The gene calls are TRBV14 and TRBJ2-2, with D possibly TRBD2 on 5 matching bases. The CDR3 is 14 amino acids. Germline V CDR1 and CDR2: SGHDN, FVKESK. V shed 2 bases and J shed 4 bases, with 8 bases lying between them. DNA of the CDR3: TGTGCCAGCAGCCAACAAACTAGCACCGGGGAGCTGTTTTTT. Translation: CASSQQTSTGELFF.

This clone was detected a few times. CDR3 sequence reads: CASSMGASQPQHF. The CDR3, as DNA: TGTGCCAGTAGTATGGGGGCTAGTCAGCCCCAGCATTTT. The J gene is TRBJ1-5, the V gene TRBV19; TRBD1 is a possible D gene (6 bases). CDR3 length: 13 amino acids. V lost 3 bases and J lost 6, with 9 bases in between. Germline CDR1 is LNHDA and CDR2 is SQIVND (reference sequence).

This chain joins TRBV7-8 and TRBJ1-1; TRBD1 matches 9 bases. Germline loops: CDR1 SGHVS, CDR2 FQNEAQ. The V and J ends lost 5 bases and 6 bases, in that order; junction bases with no gene match: 10. The length of the CDR3 is 15 residues. The CDR3 nucleotides are TGTGCCAGCAGCCCCACAGGGGGCGTAGTTTCTGAAGCTTTCTTT. It yields the protein CASSPTGGVVSEAFF.